This T cell receptor (beta chain) comes out of a study of identical twins. Study results and limitations: Sharing of beta out-of-frame sequences by twins showed a weaker excess. Model-predicted out-of-frame TCR alpha sharing fell below observed values in monozygotic twins. Out-of-frame alpha sequences that twins shared showed excess low generation probability.

TCRdb re-analysed the 5' RACE reads in MiXCR, keeping a single row per CDR3 protein. The sample carries around 1.7 million distinct CDR3 sequences, 25% to 35% recorded once. The sample holds a few counts of this clonotype. Its cognate antigen is unknown. V lost 0 bases and J lost 0, with 11 bases in between. CDR1 is MNHEY, CDR2 SVGAGI, per germline. The CDR3 extends over 16 amino acids. This clonotype was obtained from a newborn girl in good health. The chain combines TRBV6-5 with TRBJ1-1, with D tentatively TRBD1 (6 bases). Sample: cord blood. The CDR3 DNA reads as TGTGCCAGCAGTTACTCTCGGACAGAAATGAACACTGAAGCTTTCTTT. Encoded protein: CASSYSRTEMNTEAFF.